This T cell receptor (beta chain) came from a study of T-cell reconstitution after alpha-beta-depleted transplantation in children. Turning to this clonotype: Its matching antigen is unknown.

The study, taken as a whole, reports: Roughly two months post-transplant, alpha-beta T cells reportedly originated from several hundred graft clones that had expanded.

Germline V CDR1 and CDR2: SEHNR, FQNEAQ (reference sequence). The germline V and J ends were trimmed by 4 bases and 7 bases, with 7 bases remaining between them. This CDR3 has 12 residues. TCRbeta library preparation incorporated unique molecular identifiers. TCRdb reprocessed the PCR reads with MiXCR, giving one entry per CDR3 protein. The sample lists under 250,000 distinct CDR3 sequences; approximately 6.9% were seen once. The clonotype comes from a boy aged 2-9 years with acute lymphoblastic leukemia, due to receive a stem cell transplant. The sequences come from PBMCs, collected before TCRalphabeta/CD19-depleted stem cell transplant. V usage is TRBV7-9 and J usage is TRBJ1-4; D call uncertain. The CDR3 bases are TGTGCCAGCAGCTCGGGTTCTGAAAAACTGTTTTTT. Translation: CASSSGSEKLFF.